The present entry profiles one TCR beta chain with its context. Assay: immunoSEQ multiplex PCR; the TCRdb copy retains only in-frame clones and omits some. Of 250,000 or so clones in the sample, approximately 85% were seen once. These data come from a study of blood T cell repertoires in COVID-19. Germline CDR1 is SGDLS and CDR2 is YYNGEE. The CDR3 is made up of 20 amino acids. The ends lost 2 bases at V and 4 bases at J; junction bases unmatched: 13. The chain is built from TRBV9 and TRBJ2-1; 15 bases are shared with TRBD2. The receptor's source is a woman aged 25 to 39 with acute or convalescent COVID-19. The sequenced sample consisted of peripheral blood. CDR3 DNA: TGTGCCAGCAGCGTCTCATCGTGGACTAGCGGGAGGGCCTCGTACAATGAGCAGTTCTTC. This translates into CASSVSSWTSGRASYNEQFF.